These 22 T cell receptor beta chains came from one sample sequenced in a study of PD-1 blockade in classical Hodgkin lymphoma. Sequencing was performed with immunoSEQ multiplex PCR; in TCRdb, only in-frame clones are kept and a portion is missing. The table records 25,000 to 35,000 clones, over 70% of them present only once. Every patient experienced relapse after autologous stem cell transplantation, and brentuximab vedotin exposure varied. The sample consisted of peripheral blood mononuclear cells (PBMCs), taken before the second cycle of nivolumab. These receptors were collected from a human donor with classical Hodgkin lymphoma.

CDR3 protein: CASSSIRGGLPDTQYF. The CDR3 DNA sequence: TGTGCCAGCAGCTCCATCCGGGGGGGCCTTCCAGATACGCAGTATTTT. This rearrangement joins TRBV5-6 to TRBJ2-3; 8 bases map to TRBD2. Germline assignment: CDR1 SGHDT and CDR2 YYEEEE. V trimming: 3 bases; J trimming: 4 bases; junction bases outside the gene matches: 10. The CDR3 consists of 16 residues.

The sample holds one count of this clone. The chain uses TRBV6-6 and TRBJ2-7, with TRBD2 matching 8 bases. Germline lookup yields CDR1 MNHNY and CDR2 SVGAGI (reference sequence). The CDR3 length is 14 residues. The trim removed 2 bases at V and 3 bases at J, leaving 3 bases unmatched. In DNA, the CDR3 is TGTGCCAGCAGTTACGCGGGGGGTGACTACGAGCAGTACTTC. Translated, it gives CASSYAGGDYEQYF.

V gene TRBV7-6 combines with J gene TRBJ2-5; 12 nucleotides agree with TRBD1. Germline V gene lookup returns CDR1 SGHVS and CDR2 FNYEAQ. The CDR3 is 15 residues long. The V and J ends lost 3 bases and 4 bases, in that order; junction bases with no gene match: 3. The CDR3 reads CASSLGGQGAETQYF. In DNA, the CDR3 is TGTGCCAGCAGCTTGGGGGGACAGGGGGCAGAGACCCAGTACTTC.

This clone was detected a few times. The chain joins TRBV27 to TRBJ1-2; the match to TRBD1 covers 9 bases. CDR1 and CDR2 from the germline V gene are MNHEY and SMNVEV (reference sequence). The V gene end was trimmed by 4 bases and the J gene end by 4 bases; junction bases not matched to a gene: 4. This CDR3 spans 14 amino acids. CDR3 in DNA: TGTGCCAGCAGTTCCGGACAGGGGATCTATGGCTACACCTTC. It codes for CASSSGQGIYGYTF.

The rearrangement links TRBV28 to TRBJ2-5, with 9 bases that match TRBD2. Germline V lookup: CDR1 MDHEN, CDR2 SYDVKM. The CDR3 loop spans 17 amino acids. Losses at the gene ends were 2 bases for V and 3 bases for J; bases not matched to a gene: 10. CDR3 amino acids: CASSLGFLAGNKETQYF. As DNA, the CDR3 is TGTGCCAGCAGTTTAGGTTTTCTAGCGGGGAACAAAGAGACCCAGTACTTC.

This rearrangement joins TRBV29-1 to TRBJ1-2; 7 bases agree with TRBD1. V lost 1 base to trimming and J lost 8 bases; unmatched junction nucleotides: 10. The CDR3 covers 14 residues. Germline V gene data show CDR1 as SQVTM and CDR2 as ANQGSEA. CDR3 residues: CSVEASTGIRGYTF. Written as DNA, the CDR3 is TGCAGCGTTGAAGCTTCGACAGGGATCAGGGGCTACACCTTC.

The chain joins TRBV4-3 to TRBJ2-3; TRBD2 matches at 12 bases. The germline V gene has CDR1 LGHNA and CDR2 YSLEER. V trimming: 4 bases; J trimming: 0 bases; junction bases outside the gene matches: 8. There are 18 residues in the CDR3. CDR3 DNA: TGCGCCAGCAGCCGTCAGCGGACTAGCGGGGCTAGCACAGATACGCAGTATTTT. Translation: CASSRQRTSGASTDTQYF.

The J gene is TRBJ2-1, the V gene TRBV28; TRBD2 matches 14 bases. Germline-derived CDR1 and CDR2 are MDHEN and SYDVKM. The CDR3 is 18 amino acids. V lost 6 bases and J lost 6; bases outside the gene matches: 13. The CDR3 nucleotides read TGTGCCAGCAGCCCGGGACTAGCGGGAGCCCTACGGCGCAATGAGCAGTTCTTC. Protein sequence: CASSPGLAGALRRNEQFF. The variable domain in full, with the rest retrieved from reference TRBV28 and TRBJ2-1, is DVKVTQSSRYLVKRTGEKVFLECVQDMDHENMFWYRQDPGLGLRLIYFSYDVKMKEKGDIPEGYSVSREKKERFSLILESASTNQTSMYLCASSPGLAGALRRNEQFFGPGTRLTVL.

This sequence joins TRBV4-2 and TRBJ2-7, with 9 nucleotides matching TRBD2. This CDR3 comprises 15 residues. V shed 1 base and J 4 bases; nucleotides not matched to a gene: 5. Per the germline V gene, CDR1 is LGHNA and CDR2 is YNFKEQ. The CDR3 nucleotides read TGTGCCAGCAGCCAAGGACTAGCGGTAGAATACGAGCAGTACTTC. Translation gives CASSQGLAVEYEQYF.

The J gene is TRBJ1-1, the V gene TRBV19; D perhaps matches TRBD1 (6 bases). The V gene lost 7 bases and the J gene lost 1 base, with 10 bases spanning the gap. This CDR3 region has 13 residues. Germline loops: CDR1 LNHDA, CDR2 SQIVND (reference sequence). The CDR3 DNA follows: TGTGCCAGTATCCGGACAGCGAACACTGAAGCTTTCTTT. It encodes CASIRTANTEAFF.

The genes are TRBV9 and TRBJ2-2; no definite D call. Germline-derived CDR1 and CDR2 are SGDLS and YYNGEE. This CDR3 contains 12 residues. Trimming shortened V by 3 bases and J by 7 bases, and 7 bases separated the two germline ends. This CDR3 reads CASSADIGELFF. The CDR3, as DNA: TGTGCCAGCAGCGCCGACATCGGGGAGCTGTTTTTT. The complete variable domain, with remaining parts taken from reference TRBV9 and TRBJ2-2, reads DSGVTQTPKHLITATGQRVTLRCSPRSGDLSVYWYQQSLDQGLQFLIQYYNGEERAKGNILERFSAQQFPDLHSELNLSSLELGDSALYFCASSADIGELFFGEGSRLTVL.

The chain combines TRBV6-5 with TRBJ1-2, with D possibly being TRBD1 (5 bases). The CDR3 spans 12 residues. V was trimmed by 3 bases and J by 9 bases, leaving 11 bases between them. Germline CDR1 and CDR2: MNHEY and SVGAGI. The chain's CDR3 is CASSYVGGSYTF. In DNA form, the CDR3 reads TGTGCCAGCAGTTATGTGGGGGGTAGCTACACCTTC.

On this clone: Germline is not matched at one junction end, which may reflect a read error. V and J are TRBV29-1 and TRBJ2-5; 7 nucleotides match TRBD1. CDR3 length: 13 amino acids. Germline V lookup: CDR1 SQVTM, CDR2 ANQGSEA. CDR3 nucleotides: TGCAGCGTTAGGACAGGCGCTCAAGGGACCCAGTACTTC. This gives the protein CSVRTGAQGTQYF.

V usage is TRBV9 and J usage is TRBJ2-5, with D tentatively TRBD1 or TRBD2 (5 bases each). CDR1 and CDR2 from the germline V gene are SGDLS and YYNGEE. Trimming stripped 1 base from V and 0 bases from J, with 13 bases between. This CDR3 spans 16 amino acids. The CDR3 region is CASSVLGTGYQETQYF. In DNA, the CDR3 is TGTGCCAGCAGCGTATTGGGGACCGGGTACCAAGAGACCCAGTACTTC.

This clone is termed medium-sized. The chain has TRBV6-1 and TRBJ1-4, with D uncertain. Looked up from germline, CDR1 is MNHNS and CDR2 is SASEGT. The length of the CDR3 is 13 residues. V gave up 5 bases and J gave up 7 bases, with 11 bases separating them. In DNA, the CDR3 is TGTGCCAGCAGTAGAGGGTCGGGTGAAAAACTGTTTTTT. This gives the protein CASSRGSGEKLFF.

The chain carries TRBV6-1 and TRBJ2-3; D not certain. Germline V gene lookup returns CDR1 MNHNS and CDR2 SASEGT. Trimming cost V 2 bases and J 4 bases, with 16 bases left between them. The CDR3 contains 16 residues. CDR3 sequence: CASSERRQAGPDTQYF. The CDR3 DNA is TGTGCCAGCAGTGAAAGGCGGCAGGCTGGGCCAGATACGCAGTATTTT.

This rearrangement joins TRBV28 to TRBJ2-7; a weak D match, TRBD2 (6 bases). V dropped 3 bases and J dropped 4 bases, with 16 bases sitting between them. The CDR3 has 15 amino acids. The V gene's germline CDR1 is MDHEN and CDR2 SYDVKM. CDR3 in amino acids: CASSFLVGGGYEQYF. The DNA for the CDR3 is TGTGCCAGCAGTTTTCTAGTAGGAGGAGGGTACGAGCAGTACTTC. Combining the CDR3 with reference TRBV28 and TRBJ2-7 gives the whole variable domain DVKVTQSSRYLVKRTGEKVFLECVQDMDHENMFWYRQDPGLGLRLIYFSYDVKMKEKGDIPEGYSVSREKKERFSLILESASTNQTSMYLCASSFLVGGGYEQYFGPGTRLTVT.

The J gene is TRBJ2-7, the V gene TRBV28; the match to TRBD1 covers 9 bases. Germline V gene data show CDR1 as MDHEN and CDR2 as SYDVKM. The CDR3 runs 14 residues. With 5 bases clipped from V and 5 bases from J, the junction kept 7 bases outside the gene matches. This CDR3 reads CASSLTGGGHEQYF. The DNA of the CDR3 is TGTGCCAGCAGTCTTACAGGGGGCGGTCACGAGCAGTACTTC.

The V and J genes are TRBV30 and TRBJ1-6, with 10 bases aligning to TRBD1. Germline V gene lookup returns CDR1 GTSNPN and CDR2 SVGIG (reference sequence). With 3 bases clipped from V and 7 bases from J, the junction kept 3 bases outside the gene matches. The CDR3 sequence is 14 residues long. The DNA for the CDR3 is TGTGCCTGGAGAAGGGGACAGGGGAATTCACCCCTCCACTTT. It yields the protein CAWRRGQGNSPLHF.

This clone was observed once. Possible read error: a much larger clone is one base away. The same CDR3 can be traced to other DNA sequences in this sample. The DNA of the CDR3 is TGCGCCAGCAGCCAATCAGCAGGGAGCTCCTACGAGCAGTACTTC. Protein sequence: CASSQSAGSSYEQYF. This chain connects TRBV4-3 to TRBJ2-7, with D perhaps matching TRBD1 or TRBD2 (5 bases each). The CDR3 loop spans 15 amino acids. V lost 2 bases to trimming and J lost 0 bases, with 11 bases between them. Germline CDR1 reads LGHNA; CDR2 reads YSLEER.

The chain joins TRBV29-1 to TRBJ2-7, with 9 bases lining up with TRBD1. The CDR3 spans 12 residues. V lost 7 bases to trimming and J lost 2 bases; unmatched junction nucleotides: 3. The V gene's germline CDR1 is SQVTM and CDR2 ANQGSEA. The CDR3 region is CSGGDRAYEQYF. CDR3 DNA: TGCAGCGGTGGGGACAGGGCCTACGAGCAGTACTTC.

This clone was detected only once. The chain has TRBV5-6 and TRBJ2-5, with 8 bases aligning to TRBD2. Trimming cost V 4 bases and J 5 bases; bases outside gene matches: 4. Germline V gene lookup returns CDR1 SGHDT and CDR2 YYEEEE. The CDR3 has 13 amino acids. CDR3 nucleotide sequence: TGTGCCAGCAGCCCGGGGGGGAGGGAGACCCAGTACTTC. This translates into CASSPGGRETQYF.